The entry that follows covers one T cell receptor (beta chain) sequence. The antigen is not known. The data stem from a study of shared clonotypes between healthy human individuals. Study-wide points: Enrolling few donors narrowed the genetic and exposure-history diversity that was represented.

Each unsorted PBMC replicate got 300 ng genomic DNA, tens of thousands of genomes. Assay: immunoSEQ multiplex PCR; the TCRdb copy retains only in-frame clones and omits some. The sample has fewer than 500,000 clones, approximately 79% seen once. The CDR3 covers 14 residues. Germline CDR1 LGHNA, CDR2 YSLEER. V was shortened by 0 bases and J by 11 bases, with 16 bases between the two germline ends. The J gene is TRBJ1-1, the V gene TRBV4-3; D uncertain. This receptor was identified in a woman in her thirties or forties in good health. Some clones in this sample may be carry-over from other donors' samples. The sequenced material came from PBMCs. CDR3 protein: CASSQEPGIQSAFF. The CDR3 DNA reads as TGCGCCAGCAGCCAAGAGCCAGGAATCCAATCCGCTTTCTTT.